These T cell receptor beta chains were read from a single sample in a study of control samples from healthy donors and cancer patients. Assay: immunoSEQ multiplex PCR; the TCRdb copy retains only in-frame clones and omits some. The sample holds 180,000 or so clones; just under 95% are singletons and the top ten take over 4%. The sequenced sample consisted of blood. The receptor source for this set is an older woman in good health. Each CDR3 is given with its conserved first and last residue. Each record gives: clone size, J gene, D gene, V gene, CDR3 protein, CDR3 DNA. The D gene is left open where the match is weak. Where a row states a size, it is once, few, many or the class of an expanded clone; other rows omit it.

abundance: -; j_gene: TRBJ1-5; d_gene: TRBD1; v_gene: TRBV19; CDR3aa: CASRGPARNQPQHF; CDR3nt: TGTGCCAGCAGGGGGCCAGCGAGAAATCAGCCCCAGCATTTT
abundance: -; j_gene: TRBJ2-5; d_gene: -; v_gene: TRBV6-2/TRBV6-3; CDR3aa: CASSSGLLTPETQYF; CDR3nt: TGTGCCAGCAGTTCCGGACTATTAACCCCAGAGACCCAGTACTTC
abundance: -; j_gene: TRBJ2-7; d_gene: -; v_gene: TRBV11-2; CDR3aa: CASSLRPVPYEQYF; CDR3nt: TGTGCCAGCAGCTTACGTCCAGTCCCCTACGAGCAGTACTTC
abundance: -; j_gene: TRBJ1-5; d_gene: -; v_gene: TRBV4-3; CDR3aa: CASSQADSKNQPQHF; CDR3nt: TGCGCCAGCAGCCAAGCAGACAGCAAAAATCAGCCCCAGCATTTT
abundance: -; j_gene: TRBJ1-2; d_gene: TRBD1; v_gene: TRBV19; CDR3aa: CASSPPGQPYYTF; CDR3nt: TGTGCCAGTAGTCCTCCGGGACAGCCCTACTACACCTTC
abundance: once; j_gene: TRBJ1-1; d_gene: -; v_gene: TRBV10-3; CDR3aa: CAISKGGDTEAFF; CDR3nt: TGTGCCATCAGTAAGGGTGGGGACACTGAAGCTTTCTTT
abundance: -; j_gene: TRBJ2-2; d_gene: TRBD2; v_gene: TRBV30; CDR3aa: CARNRGRTSGGAPGELFF; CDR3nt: TGTGCCCGCAATCGGGGGCGGACTAGCGGGGGGGCCCCCGGGGAGCTGTTTTTT
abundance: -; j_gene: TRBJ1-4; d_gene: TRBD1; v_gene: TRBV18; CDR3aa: CATRQGLNEKLFF; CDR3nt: TGTGCCACCCGACAGGGCCTTAATGAAAAACTGTTTTTT
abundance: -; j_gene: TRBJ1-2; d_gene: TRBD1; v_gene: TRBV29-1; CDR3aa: CSVPGQGVGYYGYTF; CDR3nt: TGCAGCGTGCCGGGACAGGGAGTAGGATACTATGGCTACACCTTC
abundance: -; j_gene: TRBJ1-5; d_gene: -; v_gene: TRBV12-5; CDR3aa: CASGLVTGDQPQHF; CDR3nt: TGTGCTAGTGGTTTGGTGACAGGAGATCAGCCCCAGCATTTT
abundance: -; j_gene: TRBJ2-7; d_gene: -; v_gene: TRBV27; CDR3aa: CASSLGGFFYEQYF; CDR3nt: TGTGCCAGCAGTTTGGGGGGCTTTTTCTACGAGCAGTACTTC
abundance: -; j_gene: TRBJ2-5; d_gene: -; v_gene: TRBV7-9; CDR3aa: CASSLSGEETQYF; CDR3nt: TGTGCCAGCAGCTTGTCAGGGGAAGAGACCCAGTACTTC
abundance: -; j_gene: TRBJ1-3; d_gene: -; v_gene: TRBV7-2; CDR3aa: CASSLRVGPGDTIYF; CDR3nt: TGTGCCAGCAGCCTCCGAGTTGGGCCCGGCGACACCATATATTTT
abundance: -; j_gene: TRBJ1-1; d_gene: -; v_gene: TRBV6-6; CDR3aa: CASSGTSAEAFF; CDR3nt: TGTGCCAGCAGTGGTACGAGCGCTGAAGCTTTCTTT
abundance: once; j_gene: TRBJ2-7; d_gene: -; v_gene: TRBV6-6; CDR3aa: CASSQDWRYEQYF; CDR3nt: TGTGCCAGCAGCCAGGACTGGAGATACGAGCAGTACTTC
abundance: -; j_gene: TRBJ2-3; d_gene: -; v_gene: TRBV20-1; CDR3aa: CKGPDTQYF; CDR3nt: TGCAAAGGCCCAGATACGCAGTATTTT
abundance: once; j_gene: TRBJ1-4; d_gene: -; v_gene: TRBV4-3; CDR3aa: CASSQEGVATNEKLFF; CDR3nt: TGCGCCAGCAGCCAAGAGGGAGTTGCAACTAATGAAAAACTGTTTTTT
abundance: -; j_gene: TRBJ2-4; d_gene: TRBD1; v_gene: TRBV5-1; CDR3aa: CASSLGDRAVKNIQYF; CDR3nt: TGCGCCAGCAGCTTGGGGGACAGGGCGGTCAAAAACATTCAGTACTTC
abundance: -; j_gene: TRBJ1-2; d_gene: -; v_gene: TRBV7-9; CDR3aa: CASSFSINYGYTF; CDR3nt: TGTGCCAGCAGCTTTAGTATCAACTATGGCTACACCTTC
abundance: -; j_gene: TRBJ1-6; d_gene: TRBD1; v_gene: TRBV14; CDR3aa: CASSRDSYNSPLHF; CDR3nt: TGTGCCAGCAGCCGGGACAGCTATAATTCACCCCTCCACTTT
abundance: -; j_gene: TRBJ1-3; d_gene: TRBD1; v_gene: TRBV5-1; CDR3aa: CASSLAGGLAGNTIYF; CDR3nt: TGCGCCAGCAGCTTAGCAGGGGGCCTTGCTGGAAACACCATATATTTT
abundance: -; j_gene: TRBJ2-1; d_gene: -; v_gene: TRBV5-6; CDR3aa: CASSPLDLRSGNEQFF; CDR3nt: TGTGCCAGCAGCCCCTTAGATTTGCGCTCTGGCAATGAGCAGTTCTTC
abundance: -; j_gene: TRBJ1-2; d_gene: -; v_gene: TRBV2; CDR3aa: CASRTQGSDGYTF; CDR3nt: TGTGCCAGCAGGACACAGGGTAGTGATGGCTACACCTTC